Below, 22 T cell receptor beta chains from the same sample are listed, as sequenced in a study of spatial heterogeneity in lung cancer. Regarding time point: blood at routine non-recurrence follow-up after resection. Using its own MiXCR run on the 5' RACE reads, TCRdb lists one record per CDR3 protein. Of 25,000 or so distinct CDR3 sequences listed, 5% to 6.5% are singletons. Sequences were derived from PBMCs, sampled at follow-up. The receptors were sampled from a female donor with early-stage non-small cell lung cancer.

This clonotype has a handful of counts. The rearrangement links TRBV4-3 to TRBJ2-1, with D possibly TRBD1 on 6 matching bases. Germline V gene lookup returns CDR1 LGHNA and CDR2 YSLEER. This CDR3 is built from 15 residues. Trimming cost V 0 bases and J 4 bases, with 10 bases left between them. The CDR3 sequence is CASSQEQGPYNEQFF. The CDR3 DNA sequence: TGCGCCAGCAGCCAAGAACAGGGACCATACAATGAGCAGTTCTTC.

This clonotype has a handful of counts. The chain carries TRBV4-2 and TRBJ2-1, with 7 nucleotides matching TRBD2. From germline, CDR1 is LGHNA and CDR2 YNFKEQ. The V gene end was trimmed by 0 bases and the J gene end by 9 bases; junction bases not matched to a gene: 5. This CDR3 is 14 amino acids long. CDR3 sequence reads: CASSQEGLDGEQFF. CDR3 DNA sequence: TGTGCCAGCAGCCAAGAAGGACTAGACGGTGAGCAGTTCTTC.

Many counts were recorded for this clonotype. This chain joins TRBV27 and TRBJ2-4; 11 bases agree with TRBD1. V trimming: 4 bases; J trimming: 6 bases; junction bases outside the gene matches: 2. Germline V gene data show CDR1 as MNHEY and CDR2 as SMNVEV (reference sequence). This CDR3 spans 14 amino acids. The chain's CDR3 is CASSWTGGGNIQYF. The CDR3 DNA sequence: TGTGCCAGCAGTTGGACAGGGGGCGGAAACATTCAGTACTTC.

In its sample, this clonotype was seen many times. The chain has TRBV29-1 and TRBJ2-5; possible D gene TRBD2, 7 bases. Trimming took 7 bases from V and 2 from J, leaving 14 bases between them. CDR3 length: 13 amino acids. Germline CDR1 is SQVTM and CDR2 is ANQGSEA. The CDR3 sequence is CSATGGNQETQYF. DNA for the CDR3: TGCAGCGCTACGGGGGGCAATCAAGAGACCCAGTACTTC.

This clonotype has at least ten counts. V usage is TRBV12-3 or TRBV12-4 and J usage is TRBJ1-2, with D maybe TRBD1 (6 bases). The CDR3 has 14 amino acids. V lost 4 bases, J lost 2 bases, and 11 bases lay in between. The CDR3 protein is CASSSTTGNYGYTF. In nucleotides, the CDR3 is TGTGCCAGCAGTTCGACGACAGGAAACTATGGCTACACCTTC.

This clonotype came up many times. The rearrangement joins TRBV4-3 to TRBJ1-4, with D tentatively TRBD1 (5 bases). V lost 0 bases, J lost 3 bases, and 8 bases lay in between. This CDR3 spans 15 amino acids. Germline loops: CDR1 LGHNA, CDR2 YSLEER. The CDR3 DNA reads as TGCGCCAGCAGCCAAGATTGGGGGGCTAATGAAAAACTGTTTTTT. Residues: CASSQDWGANEKLFF.

This clonotype has at least ten counts. The chain couples TRBV20-1 to TRBJ1-2; 7 positions agree with TRBD1. This CDR3 is built from 13 residues. The germline CDR1 and CDR2 sequences are DFQATT and SNEGSKA (reference sequence). Losses at the gene ends were 3 bases for V and 4 bases for J; bases not matched to a gene: 5. Here the CDR3 reads CSASPGQIYGYTF. The CDR3 bases are TGCAGTGCTAGCCCGGGACAGATCTATGGCTACACCTTC.

The chain is built from TRBV7-9 and TRBJ1-3, with 8 bases lining up with TRBD1. Germline lookup yields CDR1 SEHNR and CDR2 FQNEAQ (reference sequence). The CDR3 spans 16 residues. V shed 2 bases, J shed 0 bases, and the junction held 3 bases outside the gene matches. The CDR3 is CASSLWGQDSGNTIYF. The CDR3 bases are TGTGCCAGCAGCTTATGGGGACAGGACTCTGGAAACACCATATATTTT. The full variable domain, rest sourced from reference TRBV7-9 and TRBJ1-3, is DTGVSQNPRHKITKRGQNVTFRCDPISEHNRLYWYRQTLGQGPEFLTYFQNEAQLEKSRLLSDRFSAERPKGSFSTLEIQRTEQGDSAMYLCASSLWGQDSGNTIYFGEGSWLTVV.

This clonotype was counted ten times or more. V usage is TRBV5-4 and J usage is TRBJ2-7; D might be TRBD1 or TRBD2, each matching 5 bases. CDR1 SGHNT and CDR2 YYREEE come from the germline V gene (reference sequence). This CDR3 comprises 16 residues. V was clipped by 4 bases and J by 0 bases, with 17 bases between them. CDR3 nucleotides: TGTGCCAGCAGCAGGGACGGTTCCAAAAGCTCCTACGAGCAGTACTTC. Its protein is CASSRDGSKSSYEQYF.

The chain uses TRBV6-2 or TRBV6-3 and TRBJ2-5; 8 nucleotides match TRBD2. The V gene end was trimmed by 4 bases and the J gene end by 3 bases; junction bases not matched to a gene: 13. There are 17 residues in the CDR3. Germline lookup yields CDR1 MNHEY and CDR2 SVGEGT. CDR3 protein: CASSLKLAGPLEETQYF. CDR3 DNA sequence: TGTGCCAGCAGTTTAAAGCTAGCGGGCCCGTTAGAAGAGACCCAGTACTTC.

This clonotype showed up many times. The rearrangement joins TRBV28 to TRBJ1-4; D gene unclear. The ends were cut back, 4 bases at V and 0 bases at J, with 12 bases in the middle. The length of the CDR3 is 16 residues. Germline CDR1 and CDR2: MDHEN and SYDVKM. The CDR3 DNA follows: TGTGCCAGCAGTTCGGTTGAACTTGCAACTAATGAAAAACTGTTTTTT. It is translated as CASSSVELATNEKLFF.

This clonotype was recorded at least ten times. This chain uses TRBV20-1 with TRBJ1-1, with D possibly matching TRBD1 (5 bases). Trimming stripped 3 bases from V and 3 bases from J, with 11 bases between. The CDR3 spans 13 residues. CDR1 and CDR2 from the germline V gene are DFQATT and SNEGSKA (reference sequence). Here the CDR3 reads CSASGGPYTEAFF. CDR3 nucleotides: TGCAGTGCTAGTGGGGGTCCGTACACTGAAGCTTTCTTT.

This clonotype occurred many times. The chain couples TRBV7-2 to TRBJ1-2; TRBD1 might be the D (5 bases). Germline lookup yields CDR1 SGHTA and CDR2 FQGNSA. V dropped 0 bases and J dropped 2 bases, with 10 bases sitting between them. This CDR3 has 15 residues. For the CDR3, the DNA is TGTGCCAGCAGCTTAGCGAAGACAGCCAACTATGGCTACACCTTC. Translating gives CASSLAKTANYGYTF.

This clonotype was picked up many times. The CDR3 protein is CASSLGGHTSTDTQYF. CDR3 DNA: TGTGCCAGCAGCTTAGGGGGACATACTAGCACAGATACGCAGTATTTT. J is TRBJ2-3 and V is TRBV11-2, with TRBD1 as a possible D gene (6 bases). V shed 1 base and J shed 0 bases, with 11 bases lying between them. The CDR3 loop spans 16 amino acids. Germline assignment: CDR1 SGHAT and CDR2 FQNNGV.

This clonotype was recorded at least ten times. The chain recombines TRBV6-2 or TRBV6-3 with TRBJ2-2; D is unresolved. Germline loops: CDR1 MNHEY, CDR2 SVGEGT. CDR3 size: 15 residues. With 2 bases removed from V and 1 base from J, the gap between germline ends came to 8 bases. In DNA, the CDR3 is TGTGCCAGCAGTTACGCTAAGGGGAACACCGGGGAGCTGTTTTTT. As protein: CASSYAKGNTGELFF.

The sample holds many counts of this clonotype. The chain employs TRBV19 and TRBJ2-2; D could derive from TRBD1 or TRBD2 (6 bases each). This CDR3 is 14 amino acids long. The germline V gene encodes CDR1 LNHDA and CDR2 SQIVND (reference sequence). Trimming took off 5 bases at V and 6 bases at J, with 13 bases between the two ends. The CDR3, as DNA: TGTGCCAGTAGTCCCGGAGGGGGTTCCGGGGAGCTGTTTTTT. It is translated as CASSPGGGSGELFF.

This clonotype appeared many times. This chain uses TRBV10-3 with TRBJ1-5; D may be TRBD1 (6 bases). This CDR3 contains 16 residues. Germline V gives CDR1 ENHRY, CDR2 SYGVKD. V lost 8 bases and J lost 3, with 20 bases in between. DNA for the CDR3: TGTGCCATCGGGGAGGCGAAAGGGGGGTTCAATCAGCCCCAGCATTTT. This gives the protein CAIGEAKGGFNQPQHF.

This clonotype has at least ten counts. The chain carries TRBV20-1 and TRBJ1-1; D uncertain. Trimming pared 6 bases from V and 0 bases from J, leaving 11 bases between. Germline CDR1 reads DFQATT; CDR2 reads SNEGSKA (reference sequence). CDR3 length: 13 residues. In nucleotides, the CDR3 is TGCAGTGCCGGAGGACGGGTGAACACTGAAGCTTTCTTT. Protein: CSAGGRVNTEAFF.

This clonotype was counted ten times or more. The rearrangement uses TRBV20-1 and TRBJ2-7; possibly TRBD1 for D (5 bases). The germline V and J ends were trimmed by 3 bases and 6 bases, with 18 bases remaining between them. The CDR3 spans 14 residues. From germline, CDR1 is DFQATT and CDR2 SNEGSKA (reference sequence). CDR3 coding DNA: TGCAGTGCTAGTAGGGCAGGGTTAGGGCTCGAGCAGTACTTC. Translating gives CSASRAGLGLEQYF.

This clonotype was seen ten or more times. The genes are TRBV24-1 and TRBJ2-3; D is tentatively TRBD1 or TRBD2 (6 bases each). The CDR3 runs to 16 residues. CDR1 is KGHDR and CDR2 is SFDVKD in the germline V gene. Trimming took off 6 bases at V and 3 bases at J, with 18 bases between the two ends. The CDR3 loop is CATSSRTRGETDTQYF. The CDR3 DNA sequence: TGTGCCACCAGTTCCCGAACGAGGGGGGAGACAGATACGCAGTATTTT.

V is TRBV28 and J is TRBJ1-2; 11 bases are a match to TRBD1. Germline lookup yields CDR1 MDHEN and CDR2 SYDVKM. Trimming took 7 bases from V and 2 from J; bases not matched to a gene: 6. The CDR3 is 15 amino acids. The DNA of the CDR3 is TGTGCCAGCACGGGAGGGACAGGGGGAAACTATGGCTACACCTTC. This sequence encodes CASTGGTGGNYGYTF.

The V call is TRBV15, the J call TRBJ1-1; the D gene is possibly TRBD1 (5 bases). The CDR3 is made up of 12 amino acids. V was trimmed by 0 bases and J by 8 bases, leaving 7 bases between them. Germline CDR1 is LNHNV and CDR2 is YYDKDF (reference sequence). CDR3 residues: CATSREWGEAFF. The CDR3 region has the DNA TGTGCCACCAGCAGAGAATGGGGGGAAGCTTTCTTT.